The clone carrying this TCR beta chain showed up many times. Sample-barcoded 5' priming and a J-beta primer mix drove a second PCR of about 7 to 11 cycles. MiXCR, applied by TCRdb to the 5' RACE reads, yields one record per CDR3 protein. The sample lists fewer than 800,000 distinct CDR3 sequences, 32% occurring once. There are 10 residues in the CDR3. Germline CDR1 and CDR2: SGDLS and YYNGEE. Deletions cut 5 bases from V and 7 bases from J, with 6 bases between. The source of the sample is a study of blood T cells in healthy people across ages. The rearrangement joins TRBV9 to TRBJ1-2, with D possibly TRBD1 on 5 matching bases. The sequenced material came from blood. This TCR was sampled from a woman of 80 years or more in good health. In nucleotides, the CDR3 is TGTGCCAGCAGTGGGGGTGGCTACACCTTC. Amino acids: CASSGGGYTF.